Here is one T cell receptor (beta chain) with its context. The CDR3 contains 12 residues. V lost 4 bases and J lost 9; bases outside the gene matches: 3. CDR1 is MNHNY and CDR2 is SVGAGI in the germline V gene (reference sequence). The data derive from a study of blood T cell repertoires in COVID-19. The overall study: Researchers got acute and convalescent COVID-19 samples from the United States, Italy and Spain.

Assay used: immunoSEQ multiplex PCR; TCRdb lists only in-frame clones, some missing. The sample contains 53,000 or so clones, about nine tenths of which appear only once. This clonotype was sampled from a man aged 40-49 years with acute or convalescent COVID-19. The chain joins TRBV6-6 to TRBJ2-1, with 7 positions matching TRBD2. The sample was peripheral blood. The CDR3 loop is CASSFGGTEQFF. The DNA for the CDR3 is TGTGCCAGCAGTTTCGGGGGGACTGAGCAGTTCTTC.